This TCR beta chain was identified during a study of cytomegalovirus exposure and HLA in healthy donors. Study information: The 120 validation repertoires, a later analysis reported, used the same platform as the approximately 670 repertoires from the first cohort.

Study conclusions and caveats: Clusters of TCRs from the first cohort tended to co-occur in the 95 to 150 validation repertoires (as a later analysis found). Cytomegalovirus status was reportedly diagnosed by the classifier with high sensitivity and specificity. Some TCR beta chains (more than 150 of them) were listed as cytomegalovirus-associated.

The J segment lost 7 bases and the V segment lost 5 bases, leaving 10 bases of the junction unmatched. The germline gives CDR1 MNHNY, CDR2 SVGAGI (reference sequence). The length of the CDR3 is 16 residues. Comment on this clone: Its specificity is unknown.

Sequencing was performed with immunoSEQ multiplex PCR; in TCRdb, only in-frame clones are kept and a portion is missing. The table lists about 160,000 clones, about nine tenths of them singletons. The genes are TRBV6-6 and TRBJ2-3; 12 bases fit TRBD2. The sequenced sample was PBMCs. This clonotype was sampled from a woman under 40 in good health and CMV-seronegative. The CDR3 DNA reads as TGTGCCAGCAGTGGCCCGGGACTAGCGGGTTTTAATACGCAGTATTTT. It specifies CASSGPGLAGFNTQYF.